The 17 T cell receptor beta chains given below trace back to one sample, sequenced in a study of blood T cell repertoires in COVID-19. Profiling relied on immunoSEQ multiplex PCR, and the TCRdb table lists in-frame clones only, not all of them. The table lists more than 80,000 clones, roughly 88% of them singletons. Sequencing used peripheral blood. All receptors come from a man aged 50 to 59 with active COVID-19.

The rearrangement uses TRBV5-6 and TRBJ2-7; D is perhaps TRBD1 (6 bases). There are 14 residues in the CDR3. Looked up from germline, CDR1 is SGHDT and CDR2 is YYEEEE. Trimming took 4 bases from V and 2 from J, leaving 13 bases between them. CDR3 in amino acids: CASSAGTTTYEQYF. The CDR3 DNA reads TGTGCCAGCAGCGCCGGGACAACCACCTACGAGCAGTACTTC.

This rearrangement joins TRBV11-2 to TRBJ2-4; 14 bases map to TRBD2. Germline assignment: CDR1 SGHAT and CDR2 FQNNGV. The CDR3 runs to 16 residues. With V trimmed by 3 bases and J by 3 bases, 1 base remained unmatched. The CDR3 DNA reads as TGTGCCAGCAGCTTGACTAGCGGGGGGGACAAAAACATTCAGTACTTC. Encoded protein: CASSLTSGGDKNIQYF.

The chain carries TRBV19 and TRBJ1-1; possible D gene TRBD1, 6 bases. Germline CDR1 is LNHDA and CDR2 is SQIVND (reference sequence). The CDR3 is made up of 18 amino acids. Trimming shortened V by 5 bases and J by 1 base, and 23 bases separated the two germline ends. In DNA form, the CDR3 reads TGTGCCAGTAGTTTGAGACAGGCCTTCTATCCCGGGAACACTGAAGCTTTCTTT. This gives the protein CASSLRQAFYPGNTEAFF.

The count of this clone is one. V usage is TRBV5-1 and J usage is TRBJ2-2; 8 bases are a match to TRBD2. J lost 8 bases, V lost 0 bases, and 12 bases had no gene match. The CDR3 loop spans 17 amino acids. The germline V gene encodes CDR1 SGHRS and CDR2 YFSETQ. The CDR3: CASSLGASGLLGGELFF. The CDR3 bases are TGCGCCAGCAGCTTGGGAGCTAGCGGGCTCCTCGGGGGGGAGCTGTTTTTT.

The chain recombines TRBV7-3 with TRBJ2-5; D is possibly TRBD2 (5 bases). Trimming took off 2 bases at V and 1 base at J, with 11 bases between the two ends. CDR1 SGHTA and CDR2 FQGTGA come from the germline V gene. This CDR3 has 15 residues. In DNA, the CDR3 is TGTGCCAGCAGCTTAGAACGGGGTAGCCAAGAGACCCAGTACTTC. It encodes CASSLERGSQETQYF. The complete variable domain, with remaining parts taken from reference TRBV7-3 and TRBJ2-5, reads GAGVSQTPSNKVTEKGKYVELRCDPISGHTALYWYRQSLGQGPEFLIYFQGTGAADDSGLPNDRFFAVRPEGSVSTLKIQRTERGDSAVYLCASSLERGSQETQYFGPGTRLLVL.

This clone was seen a single time. The chain employs TRBV27 and TRBJ1-5; TRBD1 agrees at 8 bases. The ends lost 4 bases at V and 9 bases at J; junction bases unmatched: 5. The CDR3 sequence is 13 residues long. The germline V gene encodes CDR1 MNHEY and CDR2 SMNVEV (reference sequence). As DNA, the CDR3 is TGTGCCAGCAGTTGGGACAGGCGTGCGCCCCAGCATTTT. The encoded protein is CASSWDRRAPQHF.

Only a few counts were recorded for this clone. This chain connects TRBV30 to TRBJ1-6; 8 bases align to TRBD1. CDR1 and CDR2 from the germline V gene are GTSNPN and SVGIG (reference sequence). The CDR3 contains 15 residues. Trimming cost V 4 bases and J 6 bases; bases outside gene matches: 8. The DNA for the CDR3 is TGTGCCTGGAACCAGGGGGCATTAAGTAATTCACCCCTCCACTTT. Residues: CAWNQGALSNSPLHF.

This chain links TRBV7-3 with TRBJ2-6, with a weak D call TRBD2 (5 bases). Germline CDR1 SGHTA, CDR2 FQGTGA. The CDR3 runs to 17 residues. V was pared by 5 bases and J by 4 bases, with 18 bases between. The CDR3 reads CASSLPASSAGANVLTF. DNA for the CDR3: TGTGCCAGCAGCCTGCCAGCGAGTAGCGCCGGGGCCAACGTCCTGACTTTC.

This clone occurred a few times. This sequence joins TRBV5-4 and TRBJ2-1; 7 bases are a match to TRBD1. Trimming removed 5 bases from V and 7 bases from J; junction bases left unmatched: 3. Germline assignment: CDR1 SGHNT and CDR2 YYREEE (reference sequence). The CDR3 extends over 12 amino acids. CDR3 nucleotide sequence: TGTGCCAGCAGACGACAGGGAAATGAGCAGTTCTTC. Protein product: CASRRQGNEQFF.

This chain joins TRBV6-2 or TRBV6-3 and TRBJ2-7; the match to TRBD1 covers 10 bases. There are 16 residues in the CDR3. Germline V CDR1 and CDR2: MNHEY, SVGEGT. Trimming cost V 3 bases and J 2 bases; bases outside gene matches: 7. The CDR3 sequence: CASSYRGDRGTYEQYF. The CDR3 nucleotides are TGTGCCAGCAGTTATCGGGGGGACAGGGGTACCTACGAGCAGTACTTC.

V gene TRBV9 combines with J gene TRBJ1-4; no reliable D call. Trimming cost V 1 base and J 6 bases, with 16 bases left between them. CDR3 length equals 16 residues. Germline CDR1 and CDR2: SGDLS and YYNGEE. CDR3 residues: CASSVPRGGRDEKLFF. The CDR3 nucleotides read TGTGCCAGCAGCGTACCGCGGGGAGGGCGGGATGAAAAACTGTTTTTT.

The rearrangement links TRBV28 to TRBJ2-2; 8 nucleotides agree with TRBD1. The CDR3 is made up of 15 amino acids. The V and J ends lost 2 bases and 6 bases, in that order; junction bases with no gene match: 5. Germline lookup yields CDR1 MDHEN and CDR2 SYDVKM. The CDR3 reads CASSLGTGPPGELFF. CDR3 bases: TGTGCCAGCAGTTTAGGGACAGGACCCCCCGGGGAGCTGTTTTTT.

The chain combines TRBV7-2 with TRBJ1-4, with unresolved D. Germline assignment: CDR1 SGHTA and CDR2 FQGNSA. The CDR3 loop spans 15 amino acids. The V and J ends lost 3 bases and 0 bases respectively, with 8 bases between them. CDR3 bases: TGTGCCAGCAGCTTGAGTTCAACAACTAATGAAAAACTGTTTTTT. Translation gives CASSLSSTTNEKLFF.

The genes are TRBV20-1 and TRBJ1-1; D perhaps matches TRBD1 (6 bases). The CDR3 consists of 18 residues. V was cut by 3 bases and J by 3 bases, with 26 bases left in between. CDR1 and CDR2 (germline): DFQATT, SNEGSKA (reference sequence). CDR3 coding DNA: TGCAGTGCTAGTAGCCAGGGGTATTGGGGTGAAGGGGACACTGAAGCTTTCTTT. Protein product: CSASSQGYWGEGDTEAFF.

This rearrangement joins TRBV5-1 to TRBJ1-1; D not resolved. Per the germline V gene, CDR1 is SGHRS and CDR2 is YFSETQ. V lost 3 bases and J lost 0, with 18 bases in between. This CDR3 contains 17 residues. In DNA, the CDR3 is TGCGCCAGCAGCTCGAGCCCTTACAGCTGGATGAACACTGAAGCTTTCTTT. As protein: CASSSSPYSWMNTEAFF.

The chain links TRBV24-1 to TRBJ2-6; D perhaps matches TRBD2 (5 bases). CDR3 length: 16 residues. V dropped 1 base and J dropped 12 bases, with 18 bases sitting between them. Germline lookup yields CDR1 KGHDR and CDR2 SFDVKD. CDR3 in amino acids: CATSDFVPGRASVLTF. In DNA, the CDR3 is TGTGCCACCAGTGATTTTGTCCCGGGAAGGGCTAGCGTCCTGACTTTC.

The V and J genes are TRBV4-2 and TRBJ1-2; TRBD1 agrees at 7 bases. Germline V CDR1 and CDR2: LGHNA, YNFKEQ. The CDR3 sequence is 15 residues long. V was clipped by 0 bases and J by 6 bases; unmatched bases: 7. CDR3 amino acids: CASSQDTRDSDGYTF. The CDR3 nucleotides are TGTGCCAGCAGCCAAGATACCCGGGACAGCGATGGCTACACCTTC.